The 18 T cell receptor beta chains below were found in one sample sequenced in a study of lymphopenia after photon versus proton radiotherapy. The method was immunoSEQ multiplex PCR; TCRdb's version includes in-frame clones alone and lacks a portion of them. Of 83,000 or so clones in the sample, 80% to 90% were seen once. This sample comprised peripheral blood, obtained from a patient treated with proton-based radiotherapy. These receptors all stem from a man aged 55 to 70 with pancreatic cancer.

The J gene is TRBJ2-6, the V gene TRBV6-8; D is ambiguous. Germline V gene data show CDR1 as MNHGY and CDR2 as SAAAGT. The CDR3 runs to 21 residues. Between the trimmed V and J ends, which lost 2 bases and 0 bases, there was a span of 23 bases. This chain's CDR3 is CASSYPRIRHPPSSGANVLTF. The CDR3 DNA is TGTGCCAGCAGTTACCCGCGTATCCGACATCCCCCTAGCTCTGGGGCCAACGTCCTGACTTTC.

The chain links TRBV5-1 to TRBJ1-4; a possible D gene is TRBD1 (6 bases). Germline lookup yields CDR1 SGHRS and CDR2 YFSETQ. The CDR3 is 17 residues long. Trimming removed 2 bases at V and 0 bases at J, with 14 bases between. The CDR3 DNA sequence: TGCGCCAGCAGCTTACAGGGCAGGATTGCAACTAATGAAAAACTGTTTTTT. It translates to CASSLQGRIATNEKLFF. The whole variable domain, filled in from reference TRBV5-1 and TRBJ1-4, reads KAGVTQTPRYLIKTRGQQVTLSCSPISGHRSVSWYQQTPGQGLQFLFEYFSETQRNKGNFPGRFSGRQFSNSRSEMNVSTLELGDSALYLCASSLQGRIATNEKLFFGSGTQLSVL.

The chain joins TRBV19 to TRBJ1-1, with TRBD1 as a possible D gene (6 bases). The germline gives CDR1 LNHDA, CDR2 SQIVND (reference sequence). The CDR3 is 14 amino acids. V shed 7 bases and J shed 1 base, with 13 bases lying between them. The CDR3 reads CASIQQGKNTEAFF. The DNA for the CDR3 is TGTGCCAGTATACAACAGGGTAAGAACACTGAAGCTTTCTTT. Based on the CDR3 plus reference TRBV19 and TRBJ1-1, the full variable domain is DGGITQSPKYLFRKEGQNVTLSCEQNLNHDAMYWYRQDPGQGLRLIYYSQIVNDFQKGDIAEGYSVSREKKESFPLTVTSAQKNPTAFYLCASIQQGKNTEAFFGQGTRLTVV.

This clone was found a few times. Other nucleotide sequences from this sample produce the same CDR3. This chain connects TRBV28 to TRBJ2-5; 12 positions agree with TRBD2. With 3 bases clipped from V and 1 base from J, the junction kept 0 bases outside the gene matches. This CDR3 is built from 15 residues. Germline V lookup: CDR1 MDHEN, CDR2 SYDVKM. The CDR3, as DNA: TGTGCCAGCAGTTTGACTAGCGGGGGCCAAGAGACCCAGTACTTC. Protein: CASSLTSGGQETQYF.

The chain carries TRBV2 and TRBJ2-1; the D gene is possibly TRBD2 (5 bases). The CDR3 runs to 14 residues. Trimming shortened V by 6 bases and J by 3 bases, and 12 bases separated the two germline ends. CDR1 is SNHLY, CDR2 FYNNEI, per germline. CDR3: CASRIQRVYNEQFF. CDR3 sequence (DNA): TGTGCCAGCAGAATACAGAGGGTCTACAATGAGCAGTTCTTC.

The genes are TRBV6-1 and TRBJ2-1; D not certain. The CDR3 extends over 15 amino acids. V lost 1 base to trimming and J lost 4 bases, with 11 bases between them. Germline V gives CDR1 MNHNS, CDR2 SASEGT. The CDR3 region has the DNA TGTGCCAGCAGTGAAGGGGGTGGTAGTTACAATGAGCAGTTCTTC. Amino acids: CASSEGGGSYNEQFF.

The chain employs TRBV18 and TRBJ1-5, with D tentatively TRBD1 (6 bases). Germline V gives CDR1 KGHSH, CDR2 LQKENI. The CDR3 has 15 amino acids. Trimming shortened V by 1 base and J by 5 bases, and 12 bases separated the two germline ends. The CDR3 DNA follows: TGTGCCAGCTCACCACATCAGGGGCACGATCAGCCCCAGCATTTT. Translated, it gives CASSPHQGHDQPQHF.

The CDR3: CASSRSRGQGKNTEAFF. Here the CDR3 DNA reads TGTGCCAGCAGTCGAAGTAGGGGACAGGGGAAGAACACTGAAGCTTTCTTT. The chain has TRBV28 and TRBJ1-1; 10 bases line up with TRBD1. This CDR3 region has 17 residues. The V segment lost 5 bases and the J segment 1 base; nucleotides outside the gene matches: 10. CDR1 and CDR2 from the germline V gene are MDHEN and SYDVKM.

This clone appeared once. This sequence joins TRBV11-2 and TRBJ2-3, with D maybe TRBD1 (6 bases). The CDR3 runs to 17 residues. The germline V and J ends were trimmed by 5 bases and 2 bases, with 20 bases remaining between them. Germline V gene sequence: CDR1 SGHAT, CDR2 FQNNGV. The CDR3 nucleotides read TGTGCCAGCAGCCAGGGGTTATGGGGACCGGACACAGATACGCAGTATTTT. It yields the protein CASSQGLWGPDTDTQYF.

DNA for the CDR3: TGCGCCAGCAGCTTGGCCAGGGGCAATGAGCAGTTCTTC. It yields the protein CASSLARGNEQFF. The chain couples TRBV5-1 to TRBJ2-1; TRBD1 is a possible D gene (6 bases). Germline CDR1 and CDR2: SGHRS and YFSETQ. CDR3 length: 13 amino acids. The V end lost 0 bases, the J end lost 6 bases, and 7 bases lay between the germline ends.

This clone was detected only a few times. The CDR3 region is CASNAGRASGRGETQYF. In nucleotides, the CDR3 is TGTGCCAGCAACGCCGGTCGGGCTAGCGGGAGAGGGGAGACCCAGTACTTC. The rearrangement links TRBV28 to TRBJ2-5; 10 bases are shared with TRBD2. The CDR3 extends over 17 amino acids. V gave up 7 bases and J gave up 5 bases; unmatched junction bases: 16. The germline gives CDR1 MDHEN, CDR2 SYDVKM.

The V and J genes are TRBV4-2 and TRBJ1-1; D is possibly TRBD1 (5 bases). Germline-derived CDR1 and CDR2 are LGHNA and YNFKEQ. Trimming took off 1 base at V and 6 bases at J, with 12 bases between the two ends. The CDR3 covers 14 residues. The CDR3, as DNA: TGTGCCAGCAGCCAAGGGGGGGGTATCGCTGAAGCTTTCTTT. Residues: CASSQGGGIAEAFF.

The CDR3 region is CASSIGTSGVYNEQFF. The CDR3 nucleotides read TGTGCCAGTAGTATAGGGACTAGCGGTGTTTACAATGAGCAGTTCTTC. The rearrangement uses TRBV19 and TRBJ2-1; 10 positions agree with TRBD2. J lost 4 bases, V lost 1 base, and 4 bases had no gene match. CDR1 is LNHDA, CDR2 SQIVND, per germline (reference sequence). The CDR3 is 16 residues long. Full variable domain (missing parts from reference TRBV19 and TRBJ2-1): DGGITQSPKYLFRKEGQNVTLSCEQNLNHDAMYWYRQDPGQGLRLIYYSQIVNDFQKGDIAEGYSVSREKKESFPLTVTSAQKNPTAFYLCASSIGTSGVYNEQFFGPGTRLTVL.

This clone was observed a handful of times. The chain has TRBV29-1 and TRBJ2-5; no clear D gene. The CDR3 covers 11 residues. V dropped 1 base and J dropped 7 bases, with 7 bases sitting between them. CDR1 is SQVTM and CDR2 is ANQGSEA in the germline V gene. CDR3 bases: TGCAGCGTTGAAGGGATAGGGACCCAGTACTTC. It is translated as CSVEGIGTQYF.

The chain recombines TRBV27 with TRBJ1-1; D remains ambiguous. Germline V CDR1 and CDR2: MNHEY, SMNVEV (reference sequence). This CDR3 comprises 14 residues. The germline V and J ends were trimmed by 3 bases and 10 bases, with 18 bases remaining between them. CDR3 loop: CASSFLGQKETAFF. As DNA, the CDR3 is TGTGCCAGCAGTTTTCTCGGGCAGAAAGAGACAGCTTTCTTT.

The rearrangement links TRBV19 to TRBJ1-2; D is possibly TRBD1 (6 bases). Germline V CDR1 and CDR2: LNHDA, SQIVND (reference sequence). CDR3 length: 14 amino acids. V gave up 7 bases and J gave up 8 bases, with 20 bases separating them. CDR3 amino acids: CASTEVRGARGYTF. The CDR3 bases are TGTGCCAGTACCGAGGTCCGGGGGGCACGGGGCTACACCTTC.

The CDR3 loop is CASSPESGIYNEQFF. Here the CDR3 DNA reads TGTGCCAGCAGCCCCGAGAGCGGGATTTACAATGAGCAGTTCTTC. V is TRBV4-2 and J is TRBJ2-1, with 7 positions matching TRBD2. The J segment lost 4 bases and the V segment lost 4 bases, leaving 7 bases of the junction unmatched. Germline CDR1 LGHNA, CDR2 YNFKEQ. This CDR3 has 15 amino acids.

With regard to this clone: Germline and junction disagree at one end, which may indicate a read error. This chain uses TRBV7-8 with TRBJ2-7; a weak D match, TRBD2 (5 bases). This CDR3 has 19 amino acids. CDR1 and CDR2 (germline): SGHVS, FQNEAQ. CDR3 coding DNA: TGTGCCAGCAGCTCTCTCGGGTTTTCGGGTAAACGACTATCCTTCGAGCAGTACTTC. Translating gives CASSSLGFSGKRLSFEQYF.